This TCR beta chain was captured by sequencing in a study of identical twins. A universal primer binding site was introduced by template switching. The final cDNA contained unique molecular identifiers. TCRdb re-analysed the 5' RACE reads in MiXCR, keeping a single row per CDR3 protein. This table has under 1 million distinct CDR3 sequences, 9% to 15% appearing once. Germline CDR1 LNHNV, CDR2 YYDKDF (reference sequence). This CDR3 has 14 residues. V lost 5 bases, J lost 6 bases, and 6 bases stayed unmatched. General observations from the study: Excess sharing between twins was weaker in beta out-of-frame sequences.

This clonotype was picked up one time. Its cognate antigen is unknown. These data also featured in a second study, about yellow fever vaccine responses in identical twins.

Sequencing was done on a sample of PBMCs. The receptor comes from a woman aged 18-29 years in good health. The J gene is TRBJ2-1, the V gene TRBV15; TRBD1 matches at 8 bases. As DNA, the CDR3 is TGTGCCACCAGCGGAAGGACAGGGCGCAATGAGCAGTTCTTC. Translating gives CATSGRTGRNEQFF.